The clone carrying this TCR beta chain came up a few times. The antigen is undetermined. Libraries for TCRalpha and TCRbeta carried sample barcodes and unique molecular identifiers via 5'RACE. MiXCR, applied by TCRdb to the 5' RACE reads, yields one record per CDR3 protein. Altogether approximately 250,000 distinct CDR3 sequences are present, around 16% being singletons, with the ten largest covering about a fifth. These data belong to a study of T-cell memory formation after mild COVID-19. General study points: Clones that contracted clustered mainly in CM and EM if CD4+ and in EMRA if CD8+. In pre-infection memory, a portion of responding clones appeared, which suggested that cross-reactive memory joined.

Sequenced: PBMCs or a T cell subset sorted from them (not recorded which). This TCR came from a man in his late teens or twenties who had mild COVID-19 (a few samples of this study predate the infection). Cell type and time point are not known.

The CDR3 DNA reads TGTGCCAGCAGCTTCTCCGGGACAGGGAACCCGAACACCGGGGAGCTGTTTTTT. Protein product: CASSFSGTGNPNTGELFF. This sequence joins TRBV7-6 and TRBJ2-2; 9 bases align to TRBD1. Germline-derived CDR1 and CDR2 are SGHVS and FNYEAQ. Germline trimming cut 3 bases from V and 0 bases from J; bases unmatched to any gene: 8. The CDR3 is 18 amino acids.